A single sample is the source of the 7 T cell receptor beta chains below, sequenced in a study of blood T cell repertoires in COVID-19 (dated by TCRdb to 2019 to 2021). Libraries were constructed by the immunoSEQ multiplex PCR assay. TCRdb took over this immuneACCESS table, retaining in-frame rearrangements with V and J assigned. Such tables are incomplete; in checked studies, under half of the missing clones stem from an unresolved V gene, and the remainder is unexplained. The sample has about 130,000 clones on record, around 77% of them singletons. Of the sample, approximately 10% is held by the ten largest clones. The source material was peripheral blood. The receptors shown here come from a human donor in a cohort sampled during active COVID-19.

The genes are TRBV6-1 and TRBJ2-2; 8 bases are shared with TRBD1. This CDR3 is built from 15 residues. V lost 2 bases and J lost 9; bases outside the gene matches: 8. CDR1 MNHNS and CDR2 SASEGT come from the germline V gene. CDR3: CASSEIDRGSRELFF. The CDR3 coding sequence is TGTGCCAGCAGTGAAATAGACAGGGGCAGCAGGGAGCTGTTTTTT.

The rearrangement joins TRBV18 to TRBJ1-1; 8 nucleotides agree with TRBD1. V was clipped by 3 bases and J by 1 base; unmatched bases: 4. The CDR3 spans 15 residues. Looked up from germline, CDR1 is KGHSH and CDR2 is LQKENI. This CDR3 reads CASSPTGTGNTEAFF. DNA of the CDR3: TGTGCCAGCTCACCGACCGGGACAGGGAACACTGAAGCTTTCTTT.

The chain is built from TRBV2 and TRBJ2-2; 8 bases agree with TRBD2. CDR3 length: 17 residues. Germline assignment: CDR1 SNHLY and CDR2 FYNNEI. The J segment lost 4 bases and the V segment lost 6 bases, leaving 13 bases of the junction unmatched. As DNA, the CDR3 is TGTGCCAGCAGGCCCCCGGGGAGCGGGAGTATCACCGGGGAGCTGTTTTTT. Translating it yields CASRPPGSGSITGELFF.

The V call is TRBV9, the J call TRBJ1-2, with 7 nucleotides matching TRBD1. CDR3 length: 13 amino acids. Germline assignment: CDR1 SGDLS and CDR2 YYNGEE. The V and J ends lost 2 bases and 7 bases, in that order; junction bases with no gene match: 5. The chain's CDR3 is CASSVGQDSGYTF. The CDR3 DNA follows: TGTGCCAGCAGCGTTGGACAGGACTCTGGCTACACCTTC. The full variable domain, in which reference TRBV9 and TRBJ1-2 provide the parts outside the CDR3, is DSGVTQTPKHLITATGQRVTLRCSPRSGDLSVYWYQQSLDQGLQFLIQYYNGEERAKGNILERFSAQQFPDLHSELNLSSLELGDSALYFCASSVGQDSGYTFGSGTRLTVV.

This clone was recorded a few times. The chain joins TRBV28 to TRBJ2-1; TRBD2 agrees at 9 bases. The CDR3 has 15 residues. Looked up from germline, CDR1 is MDHEN and CDR2 is SYDVKM. After removal of 2 bases from V and 7 bases from J, the junction contained 6 bases not matched to a gene. DNA for the CDR3: TGTGCCAGCAGTTTAGGCGGGGGGGGAACAAATGAGCAGTTCTTC. It is translated as CASSLGGGGTNEQFF.

The gene calls are TRBV30 and TRBJ2-7; maybe TRBD2 (6 bases). In germline, CDR1 is GTSNPN, CDR2 SVGIG (reference sequence). V was clipped by 3 bases and J by 5 bases, with 14 bases between them. The CDR3 is 13 amino acids. As DNA, the CDR3 is TGTGCCTGGAGGGTTCGCGGGGTCAACGAGCAGTACTTC. Encoded protein: CAWRVRGVNEQYF. The variable domain in full, completed from reference TRBV30 and TRBJ2-7, reads SQTIHQWPATLVQPVGSPLSLECTVEGTSNPNLYWYRQAAGRGLQLLFYSVGIGQISSEVPQNLSASRPQDRQFILSSKKLLLSDSGFYLCAWRVRGVNEQYFGPGTRLTVT.

This chain joins TRBV11-3 and TRBJ2-7; D gene unclear. Trimming stripped 1 base from V and 0 bases from J, with 10 bases between. Germline V gives CDR1 SGHNT, CDR2 YENEEA. The CDR3 runs to 15 residues. CDR3 in amino acids: CASSLGVGVSYEQYF. The CDR3 DNA sequence: TGTGCCAGCAGCTTAGGTGTAGGAGTCTCCTACGAGCAGTACTTC.